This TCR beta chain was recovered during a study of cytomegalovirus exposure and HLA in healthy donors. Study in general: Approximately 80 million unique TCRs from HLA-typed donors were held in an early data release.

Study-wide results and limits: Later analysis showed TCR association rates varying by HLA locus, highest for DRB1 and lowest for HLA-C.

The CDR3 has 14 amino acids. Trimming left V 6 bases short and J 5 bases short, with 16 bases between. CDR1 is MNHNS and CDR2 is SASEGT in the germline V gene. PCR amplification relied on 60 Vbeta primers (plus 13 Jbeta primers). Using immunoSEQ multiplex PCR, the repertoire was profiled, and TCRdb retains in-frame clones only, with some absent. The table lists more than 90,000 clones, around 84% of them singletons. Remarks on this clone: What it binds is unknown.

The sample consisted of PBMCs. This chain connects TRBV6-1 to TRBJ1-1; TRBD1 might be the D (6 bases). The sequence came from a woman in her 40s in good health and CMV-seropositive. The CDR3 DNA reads TGTGCCAGCAGCGAACAACAGGGCTGGACTGAAGCTTTCTTT. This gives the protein CASSEQQGWTEAFF.